The 22 T cell receptor beta chains reported below all come from one sample, sequenced in a study of PD-1 blockade in classical Hodgkin lymphoma (dated by TCRdb to 2018 to 2020). The time point label corresponds to: cycle 1 day 1 (C1D1), immediately before nivolumab initiation. Every trial patient had relapsed following autologous stem cell transplantation, and prior brentuximab vedotin exposure was what differed among cohorts A, B and C. Library preparation used the immunoSEQ multiplex PCR assay. TCRdb obtained this table from immuneACCESS and retained in-frame rearrangements with V and J assigned. These tables miss some clones; where compared with another copy, unresolved V genes account for less than half of the shortfall, and the remainder is unexplained. For this sample there are some 7,100 clones; approximately 80% appear just once. 60% of the sample goes to the ten largest clones. The source was peripheral blood mononuclear cells (PBMCs), collected at baseline. The receptors were gathered from a human donor with classical Hodgkin lymphoma.

By its share, this clone is hyperexpanded. The CDR3 here is CAIRLGLLDSPLHF. CDR3 nucleotides: TGTGCCATCAGGTTAGGCCTTCTTGATTCACCCCTCCACTTT. The rearrangement uses TRBV10-3 and TRBJ1-6; D is unclear. V was clipped by 6 bases and J by 8 bases, with 14 bases between them. CDR3 size: 14 residues. Germline loops: CDR1 ENHRY, CDR2 SYGVKD.

The rearrangement links TRBV27 to TRBJ1-5; D uncertain. The CDR3 loop spans 16 amino acids. V gave up 2 bases and J gave up 4 bases, with 15 bases separating them. Germline lookup yields CDR1 MNHEY and CDR2 SMNVEV (reference sequence). The DNA of the CDR3 is TGTGCCAGCAGTTTAATTTGGAGGGTGCGAAATCAGCCCCAGCATTTT. Translation gives CASSLIWRVRNQPQHF.

V and J are TRBV15 and TRBJ2-5; TRBD2 agrees at 8 bases. Unmatched junction bases numbered 6, after V lost 5 bases and J lost 4 bases. CDR3 length: 14 residues. CDR1 and CDR2 from the germline V gene are LNHNV and YYDKDF (reference sequence). This CDR3 is CATSSGGAGETQYF. The CDR3 region has the DNA TGTGCCACCAGCTCGGGGGGGGCAGGAGAGACCCAGTACTTC.

The rearrangement uses TRBV15 and TRBJ2-1, with no clear D. The CDR3 has 14 amino acids. Per germline, CDR1 LNHNV and CDR2 YYDKDF (reference sequence). Between the trimmed V and J ends, which lost 8 bases and 3 bases, there was a span of 14 bases. The CDR3 sequence: CATHQPTLYNEQFF. The CDR3 DNA reads TGTGCCACCCACCAACCGACCCTCTACAATGAGCAGTTCTTC.

The chain couples TRBV11-2 to TRBJ1-4; no clear D. Germline CDR1 SGHAT, CDR2 FQNNGV. Trimming took off 2 bases at V and 7 bases at J, with 14 bases between the two ends. The CDR3 covers 15 residues. CDR3 protein: CASSLSIARSEKLFF. As DNA, the CDR3 is TGTGCCAGCAGCTTATCAATCGCACGTAGTGAAAAACTGTTTTTT. Variable domain in full (rest from reference TRBV11-2 and TRBJ1-4): EAGVAQSPRYKIIEKRQSVAFWCNPISGHATLYWYQQILGQGPKLLIQFQNNGVVDDSQLPKDRFSAERLKGVDSTLKIQPAKLEDSAVYLCASSLSIARSEKLFFGSGTQLSVL.

The chain uses TRBV2 and TRBJ2-2, with 7 bases lining up with TRBD2. The CDR3 extends over 15 amino acids. Germline assignment: CDR1 SNHLY and CDR2 FYNNEI. J lost 5 bases, V lost 1 base, and 4 bases had no gene match. The CDR3 protein is CASSEVGGGTGELFF. The DNA of the CDR3 is TGTGCCAGCAGTGAAGTTGGGGGAGGGACCGGGGAGCTGTTTTTT. Drawing the rest from reference TRBV2 and TRBJ2-2, the complete variable domain is EPEVTQTPSHQVTQMGQEVILRCVPISNHLYFYWYRQILGQKVEFLVSFYNNEISEKSEIFDDQFSVERPDGSNFTLKIRSTKLEDSAMYFCASSEVGGGTGELFFGEGSRLTVL.

Written as DNA, the CDR3 is TGTGCCAGCAGTTCTCACAGGGGATGGCAGTTCTTC. Translating gives CASSSHRGWQFF. The genes are TRBV27 and TRBJ2-1, with TRBD1 identical over 7 bases. V gave up 4 bases and J gave up 12 bases; unmatched junction bases: 6. This CDR3 has 12 amino acids. The germline V gene has CDR1 MNHEY and CDR2 SMNVEV (reference sequence).

As regards this clone: The same CDR3 is also encoded by other DNA sequences in this sample. The rearrangement uses TRBV7-2 and TRBJ1-2; no clear D. This CDR3 comprises 12 residues. Germline lookup yields CDR1 SGHTA and CDR2 FQGNSA. The V and J ends lost 3 bases and 8 bases respectively, with 10 bases between them. CDR3 DNA sequence: TGTGCCAGCAGCTTGACCGGGGAGGGCTACACCTTC. This sequence encodes CASSLTGEGYTF. The complete variable domain, with remaining parts taken from reference TRBV7-2 and TRBJ1-2, reads GAGVSQSPSNKVTEKGKDVELRCDPISGHTALYWYRQSLGQGLEFLIYFQGNSAPDKSGLPSDRFSAERTGGSVSTLTIQRTQQEDSAVYLCASSLTGEGYTFGSGTRLTVV.

The V and J genes are TRBV14 and TRBJ2-1, with TRBD2 identical over 15 bases. CDR3 length: 16 amino acids. J lost 13 bases, V lost 4 bases, and 11 bases had no gene match. CDR1 SGHDN and CDR2 FVKESK come from the germline V gene. CDR3 nucleotides: TGTGCCAGCAGCCCTCCGGGACTAGCGGGAGGTTGGTACCAGTTCTTC. Amino acid sequence: CASSPPGLAGGWYQFF.

Only a few counts were recorded for this clone. The chain recombines TRBV4-3 with TRBJ2-3, with a possible D match to TRBD2 (5 bases). V gave up 0 bases and J gave up 5 bases, with 9 bases separating them. CDR3 length: 14 residues. Per the germline V gene, CDR1 is LGHNA and CDR2 is YSLEER. CDR3 residues: CASSQEDGKDTQYF. In DNA, the CDR3 is TGCGCCAGCAGCCAAGAAGACGGGAAAGATACGCAGTATTTT.

The rearrangement joins TRBV5-1 to TRBJ2-7, with 7 nucleotides matching TRBD1. Germline values: CDR1 SGHRS, CDR2 YFSETQ. V was pared by 3 bases and J by 3 bases, with 6 bases of the junction left unmatched. The CDR3 runs 14 residues. This chain's CDR3 is CASSSSRDSYEQYF. The CDR3 DNA reads TGCGCCAGCAGCTCCTCCCGGGACAGCTACGAGCAGTACTTC.

The genes are TRBV20-1 and TRBJ2-1; possibly TRBD1 for D (7 bases). Trimming left V 2 bases short and J 14 bases short, with 13 bases between. CDR1 DFQATT and CDR2 SNEGSKA come from the germline V gene (reference sequence). CDR3 length: 11 amino acids. The CDR3 DNA follows: TGCAGTGCTAGACGGACTACAGGGGAGTTCTTC. Its protein is CSARRTTGEFF.

This clone was observed a single time. The chain links TRBV19 to TRBJ1-2, with TRBD1 identical over 9 bases. The CDR3 length is 15 residues. V lost 10 bases, J lost 10 bases, and 19 bases stayed unmatched. CDR1 is LNHDA, CDR2 SQIVND, per germline (reference sequence). The CDR3, as DNA: TGTGCCACTAAGATGTCCCCTGGTGGACAGGGGTTCTACACCTTC. It codes for CATKMSPGGQGFYTF. The complete variable domain, with remaining parts taken from reference TRBV19 and TRBJ1-2, reads DGGITQSPKYLFRKEGQNVTLSCEQNLNHDAMYWYRQDPGQGLRLIYYSQIVNDFQKGDIAEGYSVSREKKESFPLTVTSAQKNPTAFYLCATKMSPGGQGFYTFGSGTRLTVV.

This clone was seen only once. The chain couples TRBV2 to TRBJ1-1, with D tentatively TRBD1 (6 bases). The CDR3 is 13 amino acids. The germline V gene encodes CDR1 SNHLY and CDR2 FYNNEI. Trimming left V 4 bases short and J 10 bases short, with 16 bases between. CDR3 nucleotide sequence: TGTGCCAGCAGTGGGACAGCGGGATTTGTAGCTTTCTTT. It translates to CASSGTAGFVAFF.

The chain is built from TRBV6-5 and TRBJ1-1; possible D gene TRBD1, 5 bases. V was pared by 0 bases and J by 1 base, with 6 bases between. Germline CDR1 and CDR2: MNHEY and SVGAGI. The length of the CDR3 is 14 residues. CDR3 bases: TGTGCCAGCAGTTACTCGGGGGAGAACACTGAAGCTTTCTTT. Translation gives CASSYSGENTEAFF.

The chain is built from TRBV5-1 and TRBJ1-5; weak D call: TRBD1 (6 bases). V lost 1 base and J lost 4, with 18 bases in between. Germline CDR1 reads SGHRS; CDR2 reads YFSETQ. CDR3 length: 17 amino acids. The CDR3 here is CASSLRGVGDGNQPQHF. The CDR3 DNA reads as TGCGCCAGCAGCTTGAGGGGGGTTGGTGACGGAAATCAGCCCCAGCATTTT.

By share, this clone counts as large (0.1 to 1%). J is TRBJ2-1 and V is TRBV7-8; D perhaps matches TRBD1 (6 bases). Germline CDR1 SGHVS, CDR2 FQNEAQ. The CDR3 contains 13 residues. Trimming shortened V by 5 bases and J by 7 bases, and 12 bases separated the two germline ends. The CDR3 DNA sequence: TGTGCCAGCAGCGACGGGACACCGAATGAGCAGTTCTTC. This translates into CASSDGTPNEQFF. The full variable domain, in which reference TRBV7-8 and TRBJ2-1 provide the parts outside the CDR3, is GAGVSQSPRYKVAKRGQDVALRCDPISGHVSLFWYQQALGQGPEFLTYFQNEAQLDKSGLPSDRFFAERPEGSVSTLKIQRTQQEDSAVYLCASSDGTPNEQFFGPGTRLTVL.

This clone was detected only once. The J gene is TRBJ1-2, the V gene TRBV5-1, with 7 bases lining up with TRBD1. CDR3 size: 16 residues. Trimming removed 0 bases from V and 6 bases from J; junction bases left unmatched: 11. The V gene's germline CDR1 is SGHRS and CDR2 YFSETQ. In DNA form, the CDR3 reads TGCGCCAGCAGCTTGGGAGGGGGCCGACAAGTTGATGGCTACACCTTC. It is translated as CASSLGGGRQVDGYTF.

The CDR3 nucleotides read TGTGCCAGCTCAAAAACCCGAAACACCATATATTTT. Its protein is CASSKTRNTIYF. The chain joins TRBV18 to TRBJ1-3, with D unclear. The ends were cut back, 5 bases at V and 5 bases at J, with 7 bases in the middle. Germline V gene data show CDR1 as KGHSH and CDR2 as LQKENI. The length of the CDR3 is 12 residues.

The CDR3 DNA is TGTGCCAGCAGCACCCGAGGGGGCTACGAGCAGTTCTTC. Translated, it gives CASSTRGGYEQFF. This chain uses TRBV11-2 with TRBJ2-1; 7 nucleotides agree with TRBD1. J was trimmed by 10 bases and V by 5 bases; bases with no gene match: 8. The germline CDR1 and CDR2 sequences are SGHAT and FQNNGV. This CDR3 spans 13 amino acids.

The rearrangement uses TRBV11-3 and TRBJ2-7; D gene uncertain. CDR3 length: 14 amino acids. CDR1 SGHNT and CDR2 YENEEA come from the germline V gene. Trimming removed 0 bases at V and 0 bases at J, with 6 bases between. CDR3 in amino acids: CASSLDPISYEQYF. The CDR3 DNA sequence: TGTGCCAGCAGCTTAGATCCGATCTCCTACGAGCAGTACTTC.

This clone was observed a handful of times. The CDR3 coding sequence is TGCGCCAGCAGCGCGGGGGCGAAGACAGATACGCAGTATTTT. It is translated as CASSAGAKTDTQYF. This chain connects TRBV5-1 to TRBJ2-3, with D possibly matching TRBD2 (7 bases). Trimming removed 4 bases at V and 3 bases at J, with 12 bases between. The germline V gene encodes CDR1 SGHRS and CDR2 YFSETQ. The CDR3 runs to 14 residues.